The 18 T cell receptor beta chains below were found in one sample sequenced in a study of vaccination and CD4 T cells after COVID-19. The time point was: late sampling 161 to 241 days after vaccination in a few convalescent patients. Treatment indicated: roughly nine-day PBMC culture with coronavirus spike peptide pools or control peptides (ViraFEST assay). With the Oncomine TCR Beta short-read assay, DNA from cultured CD4+ T cells was sequenced. From the PCR reads, TCRdb called clonotypes with MiXCR, one entry per CDR3 protein. Here the sample spans 15,000 to 20,000 distinct CDR3 sequences, over 40% being singletons. Their specific antigens are unknown. The sequencing here drew on CD4+ T cells from blood, cultured in vitro, taken about 7 months after SARS-CoV-2 vaccination. These receptor sequences come from a human donor who had recovered from COVID-19.

The rearrangement joins TRBV18 to TRBJ1-2; the match to TRBD1 covers 11 bases. Germline values: CDR1 KGHSH, CDR2 LQKENI. The CDR3 runs to 15 residues. The V segment lost 1 base and the J segment 6 bases; nucleotides outside the gene matches: 4. The DNA for the CDR3 is TGTGCCAGCTCACCACGGACAGGGGGCGAGGATGGCTACACCTTC. Its translation is CASSPRTGGEDGYTF. Using reference TRBV18 and TRBJ1-2 for the parts outside the CDR3, the full variable domain is NAGVMQNPRHLVRRRGQEARLRCSPMKGHSHVYWYRQLPEEGLKFMVYLQKENIIDESGMPKERFSAEFPKEGPSILRIQQVVRGDSAAYFCASSPRTGGEDGYTFGSGTRLTVV.

The gene calls are TRBV7-9 and TRBJ2-3, with a weak D call TRBD2 (7 bases). The CDR3 sequence is 15 residues long. V lost 0 bases and J lost 4, with 11 bases in between. Germline CDR1 is SEHNR and CDR2 is FQNEAQ (reference sequence). CDR3 nucleotides: TGTGCCAGCAGCTTAGCGCGGGGGCGGGCAGATACGCAGTATTTT. Protein product: CASSLARGRADTQYF.

This clonotype came up a few times. J is TRBJ1-2 and V is TRBV6-5, with a tentative D call TRBD1 (5 bases). There are 15 residues in the CDR3. V lost 8 bases, J lost 8 bases, and 24 bases lay in between. CDR1 is MNHEY and CDR2 is SVGAGI in the germline V gene. The CDR3 is CASCSWDRLRGGYTF. CDR3 nucleotide sequence: TGTGCCAGCTGTTCCTGGGACCGCCTAAGGGGCGGCTACACCTTC.

The chain has TRBV20-1 and TRBJ2-1, with D possibly TRBD1 on 5 matching bases. The V and J ends lost 6 bases and 7 bases respectively, with 16 bases between them. This CDR3 is 13 amino acids long. Germline lookup yields CDR1 DFQATT and CDR2 SNEGSKA (reference sequence). CDR3 sequence reads: CSAPPNAGNEQFF. Written as DNA, the CDR3 is TGCAGTGCCCCCCCCAATGCAGGGAATGAGCAGTTCTTC.

The genes are TRBV19 and TRBJ1-5, with D possibly matching TRBD1 (5 bases). Germline V gene sequence: CDR1 LNHDA, CDR2 SQIVND (reference sequence). V was cut by 3 bases and J by 2 bases, with 8 bases left in between. This CDR3 spans 14 amino acids. CDR3 sequence reads: CASSMIRGNQPQHF. In DNA form, the CDR3 reads TGTGCCAGTAGTATGATCAGGGGCAATCAGCCCCAGCATTTT.

This sequence joins TRBV20-1 and TRBJ2-2; a weak D match, TRBD2 (6 bases). The germline gives CDR1 DFQATT, CDR2 SNEGSKA (reference sequence). This CDR3 has 12 amino acids. The ends were cut back, 4 bases at V and 6 bases at J, with 9 bases in the middle. CDR3 loop: CSATTSPGELFF. For the CDR3, the DNA is TGCAGTGCTACGACTAGTCCCGGGGAGCTGTTTTTT.

CDR3 in amino acids: CSAREPTGLTEAFF. CDR3 DNA sequence: TGCAGTGCTAGAGAACCGACAGGGTTGACTGAAGCTTTCTTT. The genes are TRBV20-1 and TRBJ1-1; 7 nucleotides align to TRBD1. CDR1 DFQATT and CDR2 SNEGSKA come from the germline V gene (reference sequence). The CDR3 is made up of 14 amino acids. V lost 0 bases and J lost 5; bases outside the gene matches: 6.

V usage is TRBV10-2 and J usage is TRBJ1-2; 8 bases agree with TRBD1. Germline CDR1 is WSHSY and CDR2 is SAAADI. The CDR3 length is 13 residues. The J segment lost 4 bases and the V segment lost 3 bases, leaving 1 base of the junction unmatched. The CDR3 DNA is TGCGCCAGCAGTGATACAGGGGGCTATGGCTACACCTTC. Residues: CASSDTGGYGYTF.

In this sample, this clonotype is medium-sized. This chain links TRBV7-9 with TRBJ1-1; D gene uncertain. CDR1 and CDR2 (germline): SEHNR, FQNEAQ (reference sequence). V shed 0 bases and J shed 3 bases, with 8 bases lying between them. The CDR3 sequence is 14 residues long. The CDR3 nucleotides are TGTGCCAGCAGCTTAGCGGGATTGGACACTGAAGCTTTCTTT. Its protein product is CASSLAGLDTEAFF.

This clonotype was counted a few times. The chain has TRBV20-1 and TRBJ2-5; the D gene could be TRBD1 or TRBD2 (5 bases each). Deletions cut 5 bases from V and 5 bases from J, with 9 bases between. Germline V gene lookup returns CDR1 DFQATT and CDR2 SNEGSKA (reference sequence). CDR3 length: 11 residues. DNA for the CDR3: TGCAGTGCTGGGGGACGGGAGACCCAGTACTTC. Amino acid sequence: CSAGGRETQYF.

The chain employs TRBV7-2 and TRBJ2-7; TRBD2 might be the D (5 bases). The ends were cut back, 0 bases at V and 0 bases at J, with 6 bases in the middle. The CDR3 spans 14 residues. CDR1 is SGHTA, CDR2 FQGNSA, per germline. CDR3 DNA sequence: TGTGCCAGCAGCTTAGCAGGGAGCTCCTACGAGCAGTACTTC. Encoded protein: CASSLAGSSYEQYF.

The chain combines TRBV7-9 with TRBJ1-1; a possible D gene is TRBD1 (5 bases). The V gene lost 1 base and the J gene lost 7 bases, with 10 bases spanning the gap. This CDR3 region has 13 residues. Germline V CDR1 and CDR2: SEHNR, FQNEAQ (reference sequence). CDR3 protein: CASSLGQGHEAFF. In DNA form, the CDR3 reads TGTGCCAGCAGCTTAGGGCAGGGCCATGAAGCTTTCTTT.

This clonotype turned up a few times. This chain connects TRBV6-5 to TRBJ2-1; 7 nucleotides match TRBD2. V dropped 0 bases and J dropped 7; count of bases not matched to a gene: 6. Germline assignment: CDR1 MNHEY and CDR2 SVGAGI. CDR3 length equals 15 residues. CDR3 DNA sequence: TGTGCCAGCAGTTACTCTTCGGGGGGAGGAAATGAGCAGTTCTTC. Amino acids: CASSYSSGGGNEQFF.

This clonotype showed up just a few times. The chain recombines TRBV11-1 with TRBJ2-3; D possibly matches TRBD1 or TRBD2 (5 bases each). The length of the CDR3 is 13 residues. CDR1 is SGHAT, CDR2 FQDESV, per germline (reference sequence). V lost 5 bases and J lost 2, with 8 bases in between. CDR3 protein: CASSMGPTDTQYF. In DNA, the CDR3 is TGTGCCAGCAGCATGGGACCCACAGATACGCAGTATTTT.

The chain combines TRBV21-1 with TRBJ2-5; the table names TRBD1, a call not compared with the DNA. TRBV21-1 is marked as a pseudogene. CDR3 length equals 13 residues. Here the CDR3 DNA reads TGTGCCAGCAGACAGGGGTCCGGGGAGACCCAGTACTTC. Protein: CASRQGSGETQYF.

This clonotype was recorded a few times. CDR3 nucleotides: TGTGCCAGCAGCCCTACCCCCGGGACTAGCGAGGACAATGAGCAGTTCTTC. It codes for CASSPTPGTSEDNEQFF. The V call is TRBV7-9, the J call TRBJ2-1, with 10 bases that match TRBD2. The germline V gene has CDR1 SEHNR and CDR2 FQNEAQ (reference sequence). Trimming took 5 bases from V and 5 from J; bases not matched to a gene: 12. The CDR3 is 17 amino acids.

The chain combines TRBV20-1 with TRBJ2-3; 9 positions match TRBD2. CDR1 is DFQATT, CDR2 SNEGSKA, per germline (reference sequence). The CDR3 covers 15 residues. CDR3: CSSSVGGGGTDTQYF. The CDR3, as DNA: TGCAGCAGCTCCGTGGGCGGGGGGGGTACAGATACGCAGTATTTT.

This rearrangement joins TRBV7-2 to TRBJ1-6; D perhaps matches TRBD1 (5 bases). The CDR3 runs to 16 residues. Germline-derived CDR1 and CDR2 are SGHTA and FQGNSA. Deletions cut 5 bases from V and 9 bases from J, with 20 bases between. CDR3 sequence: CASSPWAKGRASPLHF. The CDR3 DNA is TGTGCCAGCAGCCCATGGGCCAAGGGGCGGGCTTCACCCCTCCACTTT. Based on the CDR3 plus reference TRBV7-2 and TRBJ1-6, the full variable domain is GAGVSQSPSNKVTEKGKDVELRCDPISGHTALYWYRQSLGQGLEFLIYFQGNSAPDKSGLPSDRFSAERTGGSVSTLTIQRTQQEDSAVYLCASSPWAKGRASPLHFGNGTRLTVT.